This T cell receptor (beta chain) derives from a study of blood T cell repertoires in COVID-19. Overall study context: The samples span acute and convalescent COVID-19 from the United States, Italy and Spain. Sample material is recorded as cDNA or gDNA derived from T cells, B-cell-depleted T cells, or PBMCs.

Trimming shortened V by 7 bases and J by 2 bases, and 12 bases separated the two germline ends. The germline V gene has CDR1 MDHEN and CDR2 SYDVKM. CDR3 length: 14 residues. Some clones are missing from TCRdb's copy, which holds only in-frame ones; the method was immunoSEQ multiplex PCR. The data show approximately 280,000 clones, around 90% seen once. V usage is TRBV28 and J usage is TRBJ1-5; D may be TRBD1 (5 bases). Sequencing was done on a sample of peripheral blood. The source is a woman aged 30 to 39 with COVID-19, enrolled during active disease. The CDR3 is CASIKAGGNQPQHF. CDR3 DNA sequence: TGTGCCAGCATAAAGGCGGGGGGCAATCAGCCCCAGCATTTT.